The T cell receptor (beta chain) under discussion was sequenced for a study of T cell responses to AZD1222 COVID-19 vaccine. This clone has only one observation. Clones were sequenced by immunoSEQ multiplex PCR, and TCRdb holds only the in-frame ones, with some missing. Among just over 60,000 clones, more than 70% were seen once, and the ten largest hold over 13%. The origin of this receptor is an adult in good health. The material was peripheral blood, obtained on day 0 of AZD1222 vaccination.

CDR3 sequence: CATTGTGGSNEQFF. The CDR3 DNA reads as TGTGCCACCACGGGGACAGGAGGTTCCAATGAGCAGTTCTTC. V gene TRBV28 combines with J gene TRBJ2-1, with 8 positions matching TRBD1. The CDR3 spans 14 residues. The J segment lost 6 bases and the V segment lost 10 bases, leaving 11 bases of the junction unmatched. From germline, CDR1 is MDHEN and CDR2 SYDVKM.